This T cell receptor (beta chain) derives from a study of T cells in Graves' hyperthyroidism and ophthalmopathy. CDR3 length equals 14 residues. V lost 1 base and J lost 2, with 8 bases in between. Germline V gives CDR1 SQVTM, CDR2 ANQGSEA. Study findings and constraints: The model made its ophthalmopathy prediction, and onset followed a median around six months later.

This clonotype appeared many times. Its cognate antigen is unknown. The TCR beta CDR3 regions underwent amplification using RNA transcripts as the source. During a first-round RT-PCR of the TCR CDR3, the HTBI primer set was used. MiXCR, applied by TCRdb to the multiplex PCR reads, yields one record per CDR3 protein. Here the sample spans around 700,000 distinct CDR3 sequences, just over 35% being singletons. The definition of stable Graves' hyperthyroidism was no ophthalmopathy progression within 18 months. About 10 ml of fresh peripheral blood supplied the PBMCs. Sequenced sample: blood. The V call is TRBV29-1, the J call TRBJ2-2, with D unclear. The receptor's source is a woman aged 40 to 50 with Graves' hyperthyroidism. The CDR3 region is CSVEAALNTGELFF. In DNA, the CDR3 is TGCAGCGTTGAAGCTGCACTAAACACCGGGGAGCTGTTTTTT.